This T cell receptor beta chain derives from a study of type 1 regulatory T cells. For the study at large: This in vitro CD4 product, T-allo10, is enriched for Tr1 cells and alloantigen-specific. The study, taken as a whole, reports: Tr1 cells had a more restricted TCR repertoire than non-Tr1 cells.

In the case of this clonotype: Its matching antigen is unknown.

Using its own MiXCR run on the reads, TCRdb lists one record per CDR3 protein. The sample lists about 62,000 distinct CDR3 sequences, 62% occurring once. This CDR3 is 13 amino acids long. Looked up from germline, CDR1 is MNHNS and CDR2 is SASEGT. Deletions cut 9 bases from V and 0 bases from J, with 9 bases between. The clonotype comes from a human donor in good health. The V gene is TRBV6-1, the J gene TRBJ2-1; no clear D gene. Source material: cultured non-Tr1 T cells, either the whole culture or a sorted T cell fraction (not recorded which). CDR3 sequence (DNA): TGTGCCAGTCATTACAGCTCCTACAATGAGCAGTTCTTC. This encodes CASHYSSYNEQFF.